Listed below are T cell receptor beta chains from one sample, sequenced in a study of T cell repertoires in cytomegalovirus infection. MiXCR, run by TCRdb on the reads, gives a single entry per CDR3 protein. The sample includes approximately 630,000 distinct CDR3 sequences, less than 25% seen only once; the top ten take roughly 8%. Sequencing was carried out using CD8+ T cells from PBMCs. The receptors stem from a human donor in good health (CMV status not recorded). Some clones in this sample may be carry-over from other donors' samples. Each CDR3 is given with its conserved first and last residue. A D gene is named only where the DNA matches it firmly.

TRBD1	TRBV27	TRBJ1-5	CASSLSGDRVIHQPQHF
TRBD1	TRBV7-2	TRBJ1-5	CASSLGGDRGLYSNQPQHF
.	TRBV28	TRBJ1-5	CASSLAPREPQHF
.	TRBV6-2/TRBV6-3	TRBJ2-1	CASSYALYNEQFF
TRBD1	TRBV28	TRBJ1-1	CVSSHGQGGTEAFF
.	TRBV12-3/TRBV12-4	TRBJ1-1	CASRRGAMNTEAFF
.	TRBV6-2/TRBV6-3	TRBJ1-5	CASSYSSDYQPQHF
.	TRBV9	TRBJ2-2	CASTVGGGASGELFF
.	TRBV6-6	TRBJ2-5	CASSLNVQETQYF
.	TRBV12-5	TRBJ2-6	CASGLVGGPGANVLTF
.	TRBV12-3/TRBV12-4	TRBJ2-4	CASSLLLYLGIQYF
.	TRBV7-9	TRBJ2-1	CASSLVVSSYNEQFF
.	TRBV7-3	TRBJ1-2	CASSLGDGLSGANCGYTF
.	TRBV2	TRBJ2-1	CATTPGVPYNEQFF
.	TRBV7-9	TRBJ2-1	CASSIPGPNNEQFF
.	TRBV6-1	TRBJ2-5	CASSENEVFRVKETQYF
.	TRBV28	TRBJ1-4	CASSPHQRVYGEKLFF
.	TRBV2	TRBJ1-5	CATQAAGYANQPQHF
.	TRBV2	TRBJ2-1	CASMEGVYNEQFF
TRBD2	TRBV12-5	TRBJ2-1	CASGLVRLQLAGGSSSYNEQFF
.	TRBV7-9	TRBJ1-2	CAQQTEGGDYGYTF
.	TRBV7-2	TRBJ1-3	CASSSEGGSGNTIYF
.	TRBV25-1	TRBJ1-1	CASSGSEAFF
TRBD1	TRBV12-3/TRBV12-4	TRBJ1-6	CASSWGTDNSPLHF
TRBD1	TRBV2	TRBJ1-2	CATYRGIGSYGYTF
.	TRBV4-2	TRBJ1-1	CASSQDQRSQDEAFF
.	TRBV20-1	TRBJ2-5	CSAHRPGSQETQYF
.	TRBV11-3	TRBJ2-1	CACSSRPDEQFF
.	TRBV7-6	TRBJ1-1	CASSFGTATEAFF
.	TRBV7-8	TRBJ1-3	CASSLGTTSGNTIYF
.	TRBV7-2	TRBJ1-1	CASSLAPGGNTEAFF
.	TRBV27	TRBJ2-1	CASTKGTEQFF
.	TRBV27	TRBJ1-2	CASSFGGSLYGYTF
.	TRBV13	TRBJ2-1	CASSLDVNMLGYNEQFF
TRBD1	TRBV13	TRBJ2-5	CASSTLRDREETQYF
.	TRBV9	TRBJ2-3	CASSAEGDSRDTQYF
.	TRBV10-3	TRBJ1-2	CAISERQFQGNAYGYTF
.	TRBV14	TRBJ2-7	CASSHRAGEQYF
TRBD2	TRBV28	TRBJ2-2	CASIVGAASGGNTGELFF
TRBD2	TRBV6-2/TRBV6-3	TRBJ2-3	CASSLTRLAGSTDTQYF
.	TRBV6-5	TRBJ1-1	CASWQYTEAFF
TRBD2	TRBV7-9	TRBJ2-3	CASAARELAGASTTDTQYF
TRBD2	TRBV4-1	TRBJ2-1	CASSQVDGGGAYNEQFF
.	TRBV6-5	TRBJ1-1	CASSYAGPPAFF
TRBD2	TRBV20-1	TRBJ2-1	CSAGEGRPVSYNEQFF
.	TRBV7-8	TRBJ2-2	CASSLLGTGELFF
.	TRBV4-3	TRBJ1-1	CASSQDERGNTEAFF
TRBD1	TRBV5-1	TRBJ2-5	CASSPRDRGFETQYF
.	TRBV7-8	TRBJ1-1	CASSLGGRPTEAFF